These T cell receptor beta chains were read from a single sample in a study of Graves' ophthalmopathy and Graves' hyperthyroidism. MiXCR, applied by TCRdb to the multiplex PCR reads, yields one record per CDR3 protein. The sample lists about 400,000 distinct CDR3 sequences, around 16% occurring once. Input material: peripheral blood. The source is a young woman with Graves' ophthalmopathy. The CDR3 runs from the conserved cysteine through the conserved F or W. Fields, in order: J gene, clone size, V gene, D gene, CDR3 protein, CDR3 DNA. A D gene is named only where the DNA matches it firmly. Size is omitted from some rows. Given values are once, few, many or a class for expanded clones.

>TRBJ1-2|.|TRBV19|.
CASTRSPGSPWYGYTF
TGTGCCAGCACACGAAGCCCGGGTTCCCCGTGGTATGGCTACACCTTC
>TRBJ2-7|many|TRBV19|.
CASSSWTDIYF
TGTGCCAGTAGTTCATGGACTGACATTTACTTC
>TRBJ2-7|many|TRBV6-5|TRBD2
CASSFSGEGVYEQYF
TGTGCCAGCAGTTTTAGCGGGGAAGGGGTCTACGAGCAGTACTTC
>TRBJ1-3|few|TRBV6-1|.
CASHRRDSGNTIYF
TGTGCCAGCCATCGACGGGACTCTGGAAACACCATATATTTT
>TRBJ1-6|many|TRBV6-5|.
CASNLQEISNSPLHF
TGTGCCAGCAACTTACAGGAAATATCTAATTCACCCCTCCACTTT
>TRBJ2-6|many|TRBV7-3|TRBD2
CASSDGGDGANVLTF
TGTGCCAGCAGCGATGGGGGGGACGGGGCCAACGTCCTGACTTTC
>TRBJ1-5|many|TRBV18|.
CASSREPNQPQHF
TGTGCCAGCTCCCGGGAACCTAATCAGCCCCAGCATTTT
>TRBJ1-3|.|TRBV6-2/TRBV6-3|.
CASSITAASGNTIYF
TGTGCCAGCAGTATTACAGCAGCCTCTGGAAACACCATATATTTT
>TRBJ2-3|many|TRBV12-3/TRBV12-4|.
CASSPGALIDTQYF
TGTGCCAGCAGCCCGGGAGCACTTATAGATACGCAGTATTTT
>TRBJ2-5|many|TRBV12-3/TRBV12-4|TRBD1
CASTGWDSQETQYF
TGTGCCAGCACCGGATGGGACAGCCAAGAGACCCAGTACTTC
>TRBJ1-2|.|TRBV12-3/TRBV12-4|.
CASQDRHYGYTF
TGTGCCAGCCAAGACAGACACTATGGCTACACCTTC
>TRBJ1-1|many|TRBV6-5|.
CASSYSAGYEAFF
TGTGCCAGCAGTTACTCGGCCGGGTATGAAGCTTTCTTT
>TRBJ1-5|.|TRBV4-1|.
CASSQVAEFNQPQHF
TGCGCCAGCAGCCAAGTTGCGGAATTCAATCAGCCCCAGCATTTT
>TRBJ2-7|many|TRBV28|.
CASRGRVPASYEQYF
TGTGCCAGCAGGGGAAGGGTGCCAGCATCCTACGAGCAGTACTTC
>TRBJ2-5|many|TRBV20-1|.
CSARVGSMETQYF
TGCAGTGCTAGAGTAGGTAGCATGGAGACCCAGTACTTC
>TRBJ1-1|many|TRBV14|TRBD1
CASSPWTGLGDTEAFF
TGTGCCAGCAGCCCCTGGACAGGGCTGGGTGACACTGAAGCTTTCTTT
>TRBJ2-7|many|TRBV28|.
CASSLSGLGSRYEQYF
TGTGCCAGCAGTTTATCGGGTTTGGGCAGCCGATACGAGCAGTACTTC
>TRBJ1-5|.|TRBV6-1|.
CASSTSGTPQHF
TGTGCCAGCAGTACGAGTGGGACACCCCAGCATTTT
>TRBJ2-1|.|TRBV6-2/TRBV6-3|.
CASRTQELRFF
TGTGCCAGCAGGACACAGGAGCTCCGGTTCTTC
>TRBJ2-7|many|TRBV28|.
CASVNGASNEQYF
TGTGCCAGCGTAAATGGGGCTTCAAACGAGCAGTACTTC
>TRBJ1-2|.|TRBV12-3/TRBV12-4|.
CASSSSLGYGYTF
TGTGCCAGCAGCTCCTCCCTGGGGTATGGCTACACCTTC
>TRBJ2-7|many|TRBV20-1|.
CSANRMYEQYF
TGCAGTGCCAATCGCATGTACGAGCAGTACTTC
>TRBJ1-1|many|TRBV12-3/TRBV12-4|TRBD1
CAAKRTGYTEAFF
TGTGCCGCCAAAAGGACAGGGTACACTGAAGCTTTCTTT
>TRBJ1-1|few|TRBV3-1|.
CASSYGGGRGTEAFF
TGTGCCAGCAGCTACGGGGGCGGGAGAGGGACTGAAGCTTTCTTT
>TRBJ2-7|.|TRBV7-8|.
CASSQSVDSYEQYF
TGTGCCAGCAGCCAATCGGTGGATTCCTACGAGCAGTACTTC
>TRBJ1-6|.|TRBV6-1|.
CASRKRRGSYNSPLHF
TGTGCCAGCCGCAAGCGGAGGGGGTCCTATAATTCACCCCTCCACTTT
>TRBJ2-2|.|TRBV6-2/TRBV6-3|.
CASSSNWGTGELFF
TGTGCCAGCAGTTCAAACTGGGGCACCGGGGAGCTGTTTTTT
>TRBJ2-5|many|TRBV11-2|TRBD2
CASSLSLAGGGRRQETQYF
TGTGCCAGCAGCTTGTCCCTAGCGGGAGGGGGGCGAAGGCAAGAGACCCAGTACTTC
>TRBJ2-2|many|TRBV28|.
CASLTAPTGELFF
TGTGCCAGTCTTACAGCACCCACCGGGGAGCTGTTTTTT
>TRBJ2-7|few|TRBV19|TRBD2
CASSNGGTRRYEQYF
TGTGCCAGTAGTAATGGGGGGACTAGAAGATACGAGCAGTACTTC
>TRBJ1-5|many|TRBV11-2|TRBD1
CASSRETGKGSSNQPQHF
TGTGCCAGCAGCCGAGAGACAGGGAAGGGGAGTAGCAATCAGCCCCAGCATTTT
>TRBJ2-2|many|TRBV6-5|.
CASSYSRRPNTGELFF
TGTGCCAGCAGTTACTCGCGGCGGCCAAACACCGGGGAGCTGTTTTTT
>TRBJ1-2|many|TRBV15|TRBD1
CATSRSGDRGIYGYTF
TGTGCCACCAGCAGATCTGGGGACAGGGGCATATATGGCTACACCTTC
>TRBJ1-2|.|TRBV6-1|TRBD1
CASSERPAGTGRYGYTF
TGTGCCAGCAGTGAACGACCCGCCGGGACAGGGAGGTATGGCTACACCTTC
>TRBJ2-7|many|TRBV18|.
CASSPPVADYEQYF
TGTGCCAGCTCACCGCCCGTCGCAGACTACGAGCAGTACTTC
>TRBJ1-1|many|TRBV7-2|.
CASSPTRELNTEAFF
TGTGCCAGCAGCCCCACCCGGGAGTTGAACACTGAAGCTTTCTTT
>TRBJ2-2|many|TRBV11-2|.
CASSFPSALPNTGELSF
TGTGCCAGCAGCTTTCCCTCTGCGCTACCGAACACCGGGGAGCTGTCTTTT
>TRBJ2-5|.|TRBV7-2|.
CASSPWGWETQYF
TGTGCCAGCAGCCCATGGGGGTGGGAGACCCAGTACTTC
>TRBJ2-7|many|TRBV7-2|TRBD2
CASSFIPSGAEGEQYF
TGTGCCAGCAGCTTTATTCCTAGCGGGGCTGAGGGCGAGCAGTACTTC
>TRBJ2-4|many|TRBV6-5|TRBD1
CASSHRGKGKNIQYF
TGTGCCAGCAGTCACAGGGGCAAGGGCAAAAACATTCAGTACTTC
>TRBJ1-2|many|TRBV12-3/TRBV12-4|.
CASSLRELYGYTF
TGTGCCAGCAGCCTTCGGGAACTCTATGGCTACACCTTC
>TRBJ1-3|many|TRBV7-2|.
CASSLGVGNTIYF
TGTGCCAGCAGCTTGGGAGTTGGAAACACCATATATTTT
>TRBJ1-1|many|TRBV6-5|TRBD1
CASSSLFRDRGNTEAFF
TGTGCCAGCAGTTCCCTCTTCAGGGACAGGGGAAACACTGAAGCTTTCTTT
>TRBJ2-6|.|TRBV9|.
CASSTSGRNSGANVLTF
TGTGCCAGTTCCACGTCGGGACGGAACTCTGGGGCCAACGTCCTGACTTTC
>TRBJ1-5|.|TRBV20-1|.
CSARVGGSPSNQPQHF
TGCAGTGCTAGAGTAGGGGGGTCCCCGAGCAATCAGCCCCAGCATTTT
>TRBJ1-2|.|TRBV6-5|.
CASSFGQTENYGYTF
TGTGCCAGCAGTTTTGGACAGACCGAAAACTATGGCTACACCTTC
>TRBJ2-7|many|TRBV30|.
CAWSPMNYEQYF
TGTGCCTGGAGCCCTATGAACTACGAGCAGTACTTC
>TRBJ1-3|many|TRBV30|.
CAWTPSVNGNTIYF
TGTGCCTGGACCCCTTCCGTTAATGGAAACACCATATATTTT
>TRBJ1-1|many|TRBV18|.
CASSPQGNTEAFF
TGTGCCAGCAGCCCGCAGGGGAACACTGAAGCTTTCTTT
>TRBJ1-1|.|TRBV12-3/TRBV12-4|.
CASSSKDATTEAFF
TGTGCCAGCAGTTCTAAAGACGCGACTACTGAAGCTTTCTTT
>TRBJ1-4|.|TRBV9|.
CASSVGADTEKLFF
TGTGCCAGCAGCGTAGGGGCGGATACCGAAAAACTGTTTTTT
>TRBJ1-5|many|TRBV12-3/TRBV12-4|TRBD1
CASRNRQGTGNQPQHF
TGTGCCAGCAGGAATAGACAGGGGACGGGCAATCAGCCCCAGCATTTT
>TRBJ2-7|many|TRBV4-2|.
CASSRAAKPTVTYEQYF
TGTGCCAGCAGCCGGGCAGCCAAGCCCACCGTTACCTACGAGCAGTACTTC
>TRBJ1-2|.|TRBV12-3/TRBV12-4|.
CASSYSGGGNVGYTF
TGTGCCAGCAGCTACTCGGGGGGTGGAAACGTCGGCTACACCTTC
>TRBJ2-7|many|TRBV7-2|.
CASSSTYNYEQYF
TGTGCCAGCAGCTCAACATACAATTACGAGCAGTACTTC